The T cell receptor beta chain under discussion was sequenced for a study of T cells after yellow fever vaccination. Background on the study: When fractions had low cell numbers, they were prepared with SMART-Seq v4 Ultra Low Input.

The 5'RACE template-switching step produced TCR cDNA and added a universal primer site and UMIs. TCRdb used MiXCR to reprocess the 5' RACE reads, holding one entry per CDR3 protein. The sample comprises 200,000 to 300,000 distinct CDR3 sequences, 3.6% of which are singletons, and roughly a fifth rests with the top ten. V was shortened by 0 bases and J by 8 bases, with 11 bases between the two germline ends. Germline-derived CDR1 and CDR2 are LGHNA and YSLEER. This CDR3 is built from 14 residues. Findings and limits, study-wide: Peaking on day 5 versus 15, the secondary response was faster but weaker.

This clonotype was seen many times. Its antigen remains unidentified. Sequencing used PBMCs, obtained 15 days after the yellow fever booster vaccination. This TCR came from a man between 18 and 29 years old who received the YFV17D yellow fever vaccine. This chain links TRBV4-3 with TRBJ2-1, with D perhaps TRBD1 (6 bases). In DNA, the CDR3 is TGCGCCAGCAGCCAAGATTTGGGGGCCTATGAGCAGTTCTTC. Translated: CASSQDLGAYEQFF.